This T cell receptor (beta chain) was sequenced for a study of CD8 T cells in Susac syndrome. Study-wide context: When blood was collected, patients with Susac syndrome were therapy-naive, were taking corticosteroids, or were receiving intravenous immunoglobulin alone.

Per germline, CDR1 SGHAT and CDR2 FQNNGV. Trimming cost V 3 bases and J 4 bases; bases outside gene matches: 2. CDR3 length: 13 residues. Both CD4+ and CD8+ T cells were negatively isolated, and TEMRA cells underwent FACS enrichment. Random hexamers were used to reverse transcribe the RNA input (0.5 to 1 ug). immunoSEQ multiplex PCR amplified TCR beta CDR3 across 54 Vbeta, 13 Jbeta. One entry per CDR3 protein, called by TCRdb with MiXCR from the immunoSEQ multiplex PCR reads. Of around 85,000 distinct CDR3 sequences in the sample, 95% were seen once. The TCR originated in a human donor with Susac syndrome. The chain employs TRBV11-2 and TRBJ1-2; TRBD1 aligns across 7 bases. Sequencing was carried out using CD8+ T cells from PBMCs. The CDR3 loop is CASSFGTVYGYTF. CDR3 nucleotides: TGTGCCAGCAGCTTCGGGACAGTCTATGGCTACACCTTC.